This record looks at one T cell receptor beta chain sequence and its context. The data originate from a study of OX40 agonist ivuxolimab in advanced cancers. Whole-study context: Recorded diagnoses for dose-escalation patients were hepatocellular carcinoma, melanoma, renal cell or head and neck cancer.

The method was immunoSEQ multiplex PCR; TCRdb's version includes in-frame clones alone and lacks a portion of them. The profile shows 28,000 or so clones, approximately 80% of them singletons. Germline V gene sequence: CDR1 SNHLY, CDR2 FYNNEI. Trimming cost V 4 bases and J 0 bases; bases outside gene matches: 13. The CDR3 is made up of 19 amino acids. Material: CD4+ or CD8+ T cells sorted from blood, obtained in a trial of the OX40 agonist ivuxolimab. The receptor was isolated from an adult with an advanced solid tumor such as melanoma, head and neck, liver or kidney cancer. The chain uses TRBV2 and TRBJ2-4; 9 bases are a match to TRBD1. Here the CDR3 DNA reads TGTGCCAGCAGTGCCACCGGGACAGGGATAGGAAGAGCCAAAAACATTCAGTACTTC. Protein product: CASSATGTGIGRAKNIQYF. Filled out from reference TRBV2 and TRBJ2-4, the complete variable domain reads EPEVTQTPSHQVTQMGQEVILRCVPISNHLYFYWYRQILGQKVEFLVSFYNNEISEKSEIFDDQFSVERPDGSNFTLKIRSTKLEDSAMYFCASSATGTGIGRAKNIQYFGAGTRLSVL.